The source of this T cell receptor beta chain is a study of identical twins. Regarding the study as a whole: Abundant beta clonotypes from cord blood had fewer insertions, unlike memory repertoires, which showed none.

From the 5' RACE reads, TCRdb called clonotypes with MiXCR, one entry per CDR3 protein. Among 200,000 to 250,000 distinct CDR3 sequences listed, about 7.5% were seen once. The CDR3 has 16 residues. J was trimmed by 5 bases and V by 3 bases; bases with no gene match: 9. CDR1 and CDR2 (germline): LGHDT, YNNKEL (reference sequence). Of note for this clonotype: Its antigen remains unknown.

These data were likewise used in another study, on yellow fever vaccine responses in identical twins.

The chain combines TRBV3-1 with TRBJ2-3; 9 bases fit TRBD2. Material: memory (CD45RO+) T cells sorted from blood. The TCR was taken from a woman under 30 in good health. This CDR3 reads CASSQPRGGRGDTQYF. DNA of the CDR3: TGTGCCAGCAGCCAGCCGCGGGGGGGCCGAGGAGATACGCAGTATTTT.